The subject of this entry is one T cell receptor beta chain. The data were taken from a study of blood T cell repertoires in COVID-19. Assay used: immunoSEQ multiplex PCR; TCRdb lists only in-frame clones, some missing. The sample records 150,000 or so clones, roughly nine tenths being singletons. This CDR3 contains 13 residues. Germline lookup yields CDR1 LNHDA and CDR2 SQIVND (reference sequence). Deletions cut 4 bases from V and 2 bases from J, with 7 bases between. The V call is TRBV19, the J call TRBJ2-3; D gene uncertain. The sequencing input was PBMCs or T cells enriched from blood (not recorded which). This receptor was identified in a woman between 40 and 50 years old who had been exposed to COVID-19. The CDR3 protein is CASSSGDTDTQYF. CDR3 bases: TGTGCCAGTAGTAGCGGAGACACAGATACGCAGTATTTT.